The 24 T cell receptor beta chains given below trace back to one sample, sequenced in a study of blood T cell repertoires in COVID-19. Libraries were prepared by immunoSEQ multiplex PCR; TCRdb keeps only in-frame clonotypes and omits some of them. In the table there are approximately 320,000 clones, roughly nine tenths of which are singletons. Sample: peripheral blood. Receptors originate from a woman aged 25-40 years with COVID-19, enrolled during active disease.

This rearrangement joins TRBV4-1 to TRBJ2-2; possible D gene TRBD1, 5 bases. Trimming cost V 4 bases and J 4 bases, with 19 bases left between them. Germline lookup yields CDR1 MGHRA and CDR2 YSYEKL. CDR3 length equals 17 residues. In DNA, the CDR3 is TGCGCCAGCAGCCCAACCCAGGGTTTTCTAGGCACCGGGGAGCTGTTTTTT. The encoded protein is CASSPTQGFLGTGELFF.

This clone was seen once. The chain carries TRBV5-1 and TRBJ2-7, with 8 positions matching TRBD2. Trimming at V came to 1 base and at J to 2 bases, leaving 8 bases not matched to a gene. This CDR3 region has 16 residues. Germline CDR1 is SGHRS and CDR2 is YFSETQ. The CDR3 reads CASSLRAGRGTYEQYF. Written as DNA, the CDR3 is TGCGCCAGCAGCTTGAGGGCCGGGAGGGGGACCTACGAGCAGTACTTC. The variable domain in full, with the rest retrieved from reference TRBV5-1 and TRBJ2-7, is KAGVTQTPRYLIKTRGQQVTLSCSPISGHRSVSWYQQTPGQGLQFLFEYFSETQRNKGNFPGRFSGRQFSNSRSEMNVSTLELGDSALYLCASSLRAGRGTYEQYFGPGTRLTVT.

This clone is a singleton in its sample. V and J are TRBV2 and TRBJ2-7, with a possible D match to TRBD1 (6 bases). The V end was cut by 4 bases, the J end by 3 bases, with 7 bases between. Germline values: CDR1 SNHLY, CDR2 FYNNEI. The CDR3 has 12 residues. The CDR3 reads CASSAQGYEQYF. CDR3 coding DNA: TGTGCCAGCAGTGCACAGGGCTACGAGCAGTACTTC.

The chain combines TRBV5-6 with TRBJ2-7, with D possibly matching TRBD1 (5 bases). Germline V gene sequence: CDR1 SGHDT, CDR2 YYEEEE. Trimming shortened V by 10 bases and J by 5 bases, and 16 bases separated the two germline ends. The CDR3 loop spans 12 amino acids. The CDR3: CASLQVGHEQYF. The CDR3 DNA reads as TGTGCCTCCTTACAGGTCGGGCACGAGCAGTACTTC.

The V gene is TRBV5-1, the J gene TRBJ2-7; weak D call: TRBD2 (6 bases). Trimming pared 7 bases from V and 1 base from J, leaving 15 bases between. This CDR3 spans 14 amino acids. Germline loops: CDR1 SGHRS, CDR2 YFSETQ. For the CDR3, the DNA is TGCGCCAGCTCGGGGGTGGACTTGTCCTACGAGCAGTACTTC. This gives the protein CASSGVDLSYEQYF.

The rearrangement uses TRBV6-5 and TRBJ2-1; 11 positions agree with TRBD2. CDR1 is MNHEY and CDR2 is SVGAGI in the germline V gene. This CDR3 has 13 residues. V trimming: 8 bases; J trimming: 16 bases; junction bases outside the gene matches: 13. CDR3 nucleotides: TGTGCCAGCGGCAACAGACTAGCGGGGACCGGTTTCTTC. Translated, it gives CASGNRLAGTGFF.

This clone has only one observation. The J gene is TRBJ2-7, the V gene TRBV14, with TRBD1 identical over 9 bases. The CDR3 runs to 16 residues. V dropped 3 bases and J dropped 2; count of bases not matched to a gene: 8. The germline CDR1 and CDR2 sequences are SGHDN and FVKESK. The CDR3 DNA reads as TGTGCCAGCAGCCATCCCGGGACAGGGAGAGCCTACGAGCAGTACTTC. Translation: CASSHPGTGRAYEQYF.

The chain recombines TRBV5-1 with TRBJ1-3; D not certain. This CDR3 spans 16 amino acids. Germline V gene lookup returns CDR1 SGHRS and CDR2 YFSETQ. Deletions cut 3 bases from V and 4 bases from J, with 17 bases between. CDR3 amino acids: CASSSRPSEAGNTIYF. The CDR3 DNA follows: TGCGCCAGCAGCTCCCGACCCTCTGAGGCGGGAAACACCATATATTTT.

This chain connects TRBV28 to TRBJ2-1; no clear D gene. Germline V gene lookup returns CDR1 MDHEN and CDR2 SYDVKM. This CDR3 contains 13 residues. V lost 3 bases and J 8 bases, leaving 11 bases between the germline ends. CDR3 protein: CASSFPPRDEQFF. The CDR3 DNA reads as TGTGCCAGCAGTTTTCCCCCTCGGGATGAGCAGTTCTTC.

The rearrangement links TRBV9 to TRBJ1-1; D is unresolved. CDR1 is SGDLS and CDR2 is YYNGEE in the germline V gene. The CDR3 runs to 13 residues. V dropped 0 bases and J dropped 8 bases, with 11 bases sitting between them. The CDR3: CASSVEPGREAFF. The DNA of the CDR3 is TGTGCCAGCAGCGTAGAGCCAGGAAGAGAAGCTTTCTTT.

CDR3 nucleotides: TGTGCCAGCAGTTTCCTATCGGGGAACCCTACCGGGGAGCTGTTTTTT. It yields the protein CASSFLSGNPTGELFF. The V call is TRBV28, the J call TRBJ2-2; a possible D gene is TRBD2 (5 bases). Per the germline V gene, CDR1 is MDHEN and CDR2 is SYDVKM. The CDR3 sequence is 16 residues long. V lost 3 bases to trimming and J lost 5 bases, with 16 bases between them.

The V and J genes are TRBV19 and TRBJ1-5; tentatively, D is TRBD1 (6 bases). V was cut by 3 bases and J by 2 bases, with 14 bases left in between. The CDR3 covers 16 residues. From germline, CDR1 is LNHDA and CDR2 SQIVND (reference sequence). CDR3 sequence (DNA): TGTGCCAGTAGTATCCAGGGGTTCGTAGGCAATCAGCCCCAGCATTTT. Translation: CASSIQGFVGNQPQHF.

The CDR3 DNA reads as TGTGCCAGCAGCTCATCGGACACCCCCCTAGGGACCCAGTACTTC. Translating it yields CASSSSDTPLGTQYF. The V and J genes are TRBV7-9 and TRBJ2-5; tentative D call: TRBD1 (5 bases). The V and J ends lost 4 bases and 7 bases respectively, with 19 bases between them. The CDR3 is 15 residues long. Germline V gene data show CDR1 as SEHNR and CDR2 as FQNEAQ (reference sequence).

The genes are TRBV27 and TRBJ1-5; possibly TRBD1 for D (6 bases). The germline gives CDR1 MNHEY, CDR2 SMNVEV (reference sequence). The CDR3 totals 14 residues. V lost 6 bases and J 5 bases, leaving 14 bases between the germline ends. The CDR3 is CASRNREGDQPQHF. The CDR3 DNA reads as TGTGCCAGCAGAAACAGGGAAGGGGATCAGCCCCAGCATTTT.

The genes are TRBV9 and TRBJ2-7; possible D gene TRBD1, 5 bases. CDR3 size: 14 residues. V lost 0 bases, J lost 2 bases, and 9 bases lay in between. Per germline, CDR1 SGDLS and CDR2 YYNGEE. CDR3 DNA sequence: TGTGCCAGCAGCGTAGGTAGGGGCCCCTACGAGCAGTACTTC. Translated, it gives CASSVGRGPYEQYF.

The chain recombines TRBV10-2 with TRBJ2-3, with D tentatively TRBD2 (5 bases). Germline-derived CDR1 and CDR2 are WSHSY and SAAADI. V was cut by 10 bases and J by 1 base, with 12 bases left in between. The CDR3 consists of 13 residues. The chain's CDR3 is CATKKAGTDTQYF. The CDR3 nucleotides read TGCGCCACCAAGAAAGCGGGCACAGATACGCAGTATTTT.

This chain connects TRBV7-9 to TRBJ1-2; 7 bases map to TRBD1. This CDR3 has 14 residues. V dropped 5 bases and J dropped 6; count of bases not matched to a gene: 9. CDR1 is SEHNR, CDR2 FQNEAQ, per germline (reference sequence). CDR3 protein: CASSLVGQKNGYTF. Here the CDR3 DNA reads TGTGCCAGCAGCCTTGTGGGACAGAAAAATGGCTACACCTTC.

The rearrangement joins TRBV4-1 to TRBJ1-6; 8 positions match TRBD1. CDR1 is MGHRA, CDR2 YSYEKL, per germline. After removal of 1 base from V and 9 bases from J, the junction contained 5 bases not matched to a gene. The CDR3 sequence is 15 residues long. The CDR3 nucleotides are TGCGCCAGCAGCCAAGTGGCAGGGGGCCGTTCACCCCTCCACTTT. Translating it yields CASSQVAGGRSPLHF.

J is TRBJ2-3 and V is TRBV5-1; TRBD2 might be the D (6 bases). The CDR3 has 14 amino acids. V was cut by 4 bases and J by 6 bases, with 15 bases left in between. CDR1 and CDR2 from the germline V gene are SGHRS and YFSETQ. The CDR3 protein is CASSQRAGGDTQYF. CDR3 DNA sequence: TGCGCCAGCAGCCAGCGGGCCGGAGGGGATACGCAGTATTTT.

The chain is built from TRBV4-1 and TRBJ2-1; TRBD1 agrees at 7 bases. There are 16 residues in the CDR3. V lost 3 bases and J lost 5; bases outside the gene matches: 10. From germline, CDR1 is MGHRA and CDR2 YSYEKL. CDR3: CASSHPAQGSNNEQFF. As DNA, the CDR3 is TGCGCCAGCAGCCACCCGGCACAGGGGTCGAACAATGAGCAGTTCTTC.

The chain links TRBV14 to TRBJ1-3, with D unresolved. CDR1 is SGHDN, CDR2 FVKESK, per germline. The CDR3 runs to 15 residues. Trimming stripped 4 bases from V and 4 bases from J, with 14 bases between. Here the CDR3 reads CASSPAGLGGNTIYF. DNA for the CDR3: TGTGCCAGCAGCCCGGCTGGACTAGGAGGAAACACCATATATTTT.

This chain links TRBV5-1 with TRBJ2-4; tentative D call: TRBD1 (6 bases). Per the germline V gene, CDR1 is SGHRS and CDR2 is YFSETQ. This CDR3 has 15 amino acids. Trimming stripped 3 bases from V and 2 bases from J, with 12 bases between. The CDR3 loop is CASSSPGTTKNIQYF. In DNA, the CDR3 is TGCGCCAGCAGCTCCCCCGGGACAACCAAAAACATTCAGTACTTC.

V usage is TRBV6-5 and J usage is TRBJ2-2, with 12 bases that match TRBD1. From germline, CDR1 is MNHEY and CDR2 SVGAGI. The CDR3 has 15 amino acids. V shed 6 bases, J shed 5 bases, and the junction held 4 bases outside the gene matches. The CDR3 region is CASRWDRGPTGELFF. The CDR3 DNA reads TGTGCCAGCAGATGGGACAGGGGGCCGACCGGGGAGCTGTTTTTT.

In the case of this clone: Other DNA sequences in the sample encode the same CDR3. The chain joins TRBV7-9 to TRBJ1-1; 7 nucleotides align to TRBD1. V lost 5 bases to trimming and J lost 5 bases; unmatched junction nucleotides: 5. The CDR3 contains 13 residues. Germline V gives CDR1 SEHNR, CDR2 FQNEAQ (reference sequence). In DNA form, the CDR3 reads TGTGCCAGCAGCCGAACAGGGGTTACTGAAGCTTTCTTT. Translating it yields CASSRTGVTEAFF.